The 17 T cell receptor beta chains below were found in one sample sequenced in a study of tumor-infiltrating lymphocytes in localized non-small cell lung cancer. Method: immunoSEQ multiplex PCR; TCRdb's copy keeps in-frame clones and lacks some. The sample has around 7,000 clones, around three fifths seen once. The material sequenced was uninvolved lung tissue not adjacent to the tumor. The receptors come from a human donor with non-small cell lung cancer.

The chain joins TRBV29-1 to TRBJ1-1, with a possible D match to TRBD1 (5 bases). CDR1 is SQVTM and CDR2 is ANQGSEA in the germline V gene. The CDR3 has 12 residues. V was cut by 7 bases and J by 5 bases, with 14 bases left in between. In nucleotides, the CDR3 is TGCAGCGCCAGAAGTGGGGGGACTGAAGCTTTCTTT. Translating it yields CSARSGGTEAFF.

This chain connects TRBV30 to TRBJ1-4; 9 nucleotides agree with TRBD1. With V trimmed by 7 bases and J by 8 bases, 11 bases remained unmatched. The germline V gene has CDR1 GTSNPN and CDR2 SVGIG (reference sequence). The CDR3 covers 14 residues. The CDR3 sequence is CASPGTGLGEKLFF. For the CDR3, the DNA is TGTGCCTCCCCTGGGACAGGGTTGGGAGAAAAACTGTTTTTT.

V and J are TRBV6-6 and TRBJ2-2, with 8 positions matching TRBD2. Germline values: CDR1 MNHNY, CDR2 SVGAGI (reference sequence). The CDR3 is made up of 14 amino acids. The junction had 3 bases not matched to a gene; V was cut back by 5 bases and J by 4 bases. CDR3 coding DNA: TGTGCCAGCAGTCGGGGGGGAGTCACCGGGGAGCTGTTTTTT. Its translation: CASSRGGVTGELFF.

The chain links TRBV23-1 to TRBJ2-6; D unclear. TRBV23-1 carries the ORF label, with uncertain function. Between the trimmed V and J ends, which lost 1 base and 0 bases, there was a span of 13 bases. The CDR3 has 18 residues. CDR3 region: CASSQLTNKISGANVLTF. Here the CDR3 DNA reads TGCGCCAGCAGTCAATTAACTAATAAAATCTCTGGGGCCAACGTCCTGACTTTC.

This clone was seen only once. The chain has TRBV30 and TRBJ1-1, with D hard to call. Trimming shortened V by 0 bases and J by 6 bases, and 11 bases separated the two germline ends. In germline, CDR1 is GTSNPN, CDR2 SVGIG (reference sequence). CDR3 length: 13 amino acids. CDR3: CAWSVLTAAEAFF. For the CDR3, the DNA is TGTGCCTGGAGTGTACTAACGGCAGCTGAAGCTTTCTTT.

J is TRBJ1-1 and V is TRBV5-1; D call uncertain. Germline V lookup: CDR1 SGHRS, CDR2 YFSETQ. The CDR3 length is 13 residues. The ends were cut back, 3 bases at V and 3 bases at J, with 9 bases in the middle. Here the CDR3 DNA reads TGCGCCAGCAGCTCGAAAAGGGACACTGAAGCTTTCTTT. Its protein product is CASSSKRDTEAFF. The full variable domain, its missing parts supplied by reference TRBV5-1 and TRBJ1-1, is KAGVTQTPRYLIKTRGQQVTLSCSPISGHRSVSWYQQTPGQGLQFLFEYFSETQRNKGNFPGRFSGRQFSNSRSEMNVSTLELGDSALYLCASSSKRDTEAFFGQGTRLTVV.

The rearrangement joins TRBV2 to TRBJ1-5; 8 nucleotides agree with TRBD1. V lost 7 bases and J lost 3; bases outside the gene matches: 8. This CDR3 is built from 15 residues. Germline CDR1 is SNHLY and CDR2 is FYNNEI. The DNA of the CDR3 is TGTGCCAGCAATTCAGACAGGGGAAACAATCAGCCCCAGCATTTT. This sequence encodes CASNSDRGNNQPQHF.

The CDR3 reads CASSIEKIQGYSNQPQHF. Written as DNA, the CDR3 is TGTGCCAGTAGTATAGAAAAGATACAGGGATATAGCAATCAGCCCCAGCATTTT. The chain employs TRBV19 and TRBJ1-5, with D maybe TRBD1 (6 bases). The CDR3 contains 18 residues. V lost 0 bases and J 0 bases, leaving 15 bases between the germline ends. Germline CDR1 is LNHDA and CDR2 is SQIVND (reference sequence).

CDR3 in amino acids: CATSIRDADSYEQYF. DNA of the CDR3: TGTGCCACCAGCATCCGGGACGCCGACTCCTACGAGCAGTACTTC. The chain couples TRBV15 to TRBJ2-7; either TRBD1 or TRBD2 may supply D (5 bases each). The CDR3 is 15 residues long. Trimming stripped 4 bases from V and 0 bases from J, with 13 bases between. Germline V gene data show CDR1 as LNHNV and CDR2 as YYDKDF (reference sequence).

This clone is categorized as medium-sized. The CDR3 protein is CSAGQGALYEQYF. CDR3 sequence (DNA): TGCAGCGCCGGACAGGGGGCCCTCTACGAGCAGTACTTC. The J gene is TRBJ2-7, the V gene TRBV29-1, with 11 bases that match TRBD1. CDR1 and CDR2 from the germline V gene are SQVTM and ANQGSEA. Germline trimming cut 7 bases from V and 3 bases from J; bases unmatched to any gene: 5. The CDR3 is made up of 13 amino acids.

Here the CDR3 DNA reads TGCGCCAGCAGCTTGCTAGGGATGGGTGATACGCAGTATTTT. Its protein product is CASSLLGMGDTQYF. The chain combines TRBV5-1 with TRBJ2-3; the D is unclear. Germline CDR1 is SGHRS and CDR2 is YFSETQ. This CDR3 is built from 14 residues. V was shortened by 1 base and J by 6 bases, with 12 bases between the two germline ends.

The chain has TRBV5-6 and TRBJ2-1; weak D call: TRBD2 (6 bases). Trimming took off 3 bases at V and 9 bases at J, with 7 bases between the two ends. This CDR3 contains 11 residues. From germline, CDR1 is SGHDT and CDR2 YYEEEE. The DNA of the CDR3 is TGTGCCAGCAGCTACGGGGGTGAGCAGTTCTTC. Translation: CASSYGGEQFF.

This clone has more than one count but fewer than ten. The chain carries TRBV25-1 and TRBJ2-5; TRBD2 matches at 15 bases. The V gene end was trimmed by 5 bases and the J gene end by 1 base; junction bases not matched to a gene: 5. The CDR3 runs 17 residues. Looked up from germline, CDR1 is MGHDK and CDR2 is SYGVNS. This chain's CDR3 is CASSPGLAGGPQETQYF. CDR3 sequence (DNA): TGTGCCAGCAGTCCTGGACTAGCGGGGGGGCCCCAAGAGACCCAGTACTTC.

The chain couples TRBV6-6 to TRBJ2-1; D may match TRBD1 or TRBD2 (5 bases each). V was cut by 6 bases and J by 6 bases, with 12 bases left in between. Germline CDR1 MNHNY, CDR2 SVGAGI (reference sequence). The CDR3 sequence is 13 residues long. CDR3 coding DNA: TGTGCCAGCAGCCGACTGGGGGTCAATGAGCAGTTCTTC. As protein: CASSRLGVNEQFF.

V usage is TRBV27 and J usage is TRBJ1-2, with D perhaps matching TRBD1 (6 bases). Germline loops: CDR1 MNHEY, CDR2 SMNVEV (reference sequence). The germline V and J ends were trimmed by 6 bases and 2 bases, with 10 bases remaining between them. This CDR3 is 13 amino acids long. Here the CDR3 DNA reads TGTGCCAGCAGCAGACAGGAGAACTATGGCTACACCTTC. As protein: CASSRQENYGYTF.

The chain carries TRBV7-2 and TRBJ2-7; TRBD1 matches at 7 bases. The CDR3 contains 15 residues. Trimming took 5 bases from V and 2 from J; bases not matched to a gene: 9. Germline lookup yields CDR1 SGHTA and CDR2 FQGNSA. This CDR3 reads CASSPHGTAPYEQYF. In nucleotides, the CDR3 is TGTGCCAGCAGCCCCCACGGGACAGCGCCCTACGAGCAGTACTTC.

The chain links TRBV10-1 to TRBJ2-7; 11 bases map to TRBD1. CDR3 size: 14 residues. The germline V gene encodes CDR1 WNHNN and CDR2 SYGVQD (reference sequence). The V gene end was trimmed by 0 bases and the J gene end by 5 bases; junction bases not matched to a gene: 0. The DNA of the CDR3 is TGCGCCAGCAGTGAGTCGGGACAGGGGGACGAGCAGTACTTC. This gives the protein CASSESGQGDEQYF.